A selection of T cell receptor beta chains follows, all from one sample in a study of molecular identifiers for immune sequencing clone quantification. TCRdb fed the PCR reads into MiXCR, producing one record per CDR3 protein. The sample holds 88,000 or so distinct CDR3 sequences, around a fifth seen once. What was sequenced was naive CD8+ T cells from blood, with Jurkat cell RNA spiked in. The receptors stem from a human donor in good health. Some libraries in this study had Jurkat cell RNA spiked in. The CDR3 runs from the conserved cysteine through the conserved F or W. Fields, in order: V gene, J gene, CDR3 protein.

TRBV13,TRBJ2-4,CASSLWSGGWSAKNIQYF
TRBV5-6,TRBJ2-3,CASSLVTPSGSSTDTQYF
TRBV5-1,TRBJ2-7,CASSYFGQGADEQYF
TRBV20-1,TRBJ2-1,CSASKRDSYNEQFF
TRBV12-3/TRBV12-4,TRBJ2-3,CASSLAGGFTDTQDF
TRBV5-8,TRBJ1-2,CASSLKGGWNYGYTF
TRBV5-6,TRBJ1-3,CASSSRGNTIYF
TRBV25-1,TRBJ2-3,CASSDTGLRPDTQYF
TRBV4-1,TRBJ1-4,CASSQAYRGYATNEKLFF
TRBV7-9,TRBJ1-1,CASSRGGWRTEAFF
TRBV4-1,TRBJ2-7,CASSQAEQAEQYF
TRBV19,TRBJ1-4,CASRIQRPGHHEKLFF
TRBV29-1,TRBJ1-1,CSATGGMNTEAFF
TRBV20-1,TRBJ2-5,CSARGYSVLQETQYF
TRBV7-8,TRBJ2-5,CASSLGPGQETQYF
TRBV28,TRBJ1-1,CASSFPGAPAFF
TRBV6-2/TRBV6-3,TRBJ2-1,CASSPSTVSSYNEQFF
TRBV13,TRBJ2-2,CASCKKGVVTGELFF
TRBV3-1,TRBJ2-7,CASSQVRGEQYF
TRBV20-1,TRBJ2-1,CSARDPKVASSYNEQFF
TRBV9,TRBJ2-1,CASSVSNLVDEQFF
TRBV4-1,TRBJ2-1,CASSQEDAPVYNEQFF
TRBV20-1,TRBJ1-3,CSASQEIISGNTIYF
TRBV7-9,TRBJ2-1,CASLPPSVEQFF
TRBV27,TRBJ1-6,CASSLSENSPLHF
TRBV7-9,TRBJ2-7,CAGSSPPTGAYEQYF
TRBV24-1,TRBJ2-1,CATSSVGSSYNEQFF
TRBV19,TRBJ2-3,CASSIGTGTDTQYF
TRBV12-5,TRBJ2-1,CASCPGWGDYNEQFF
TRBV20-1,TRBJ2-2,CSAGTGYTGELFF
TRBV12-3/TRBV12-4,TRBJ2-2,CASSNGTSLATGELFF
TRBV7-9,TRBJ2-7,CASSPQLLPYEQYF
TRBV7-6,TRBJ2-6,CASSSLAANVLTF
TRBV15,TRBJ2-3,CATSRAAGGTDTQYF
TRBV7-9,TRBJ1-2,CASSMGQFYTF
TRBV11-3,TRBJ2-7,CASSLSRSYEQYF
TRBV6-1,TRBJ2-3,CASSEATLAGGLTDTQYF
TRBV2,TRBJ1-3,CASSAGLDSGNTIYF
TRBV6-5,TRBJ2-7,CASTPHGSYEQYF
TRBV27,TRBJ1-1,CASSLGQENTEAFF
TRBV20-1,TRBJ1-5,CSARDGGNSNQPQHF
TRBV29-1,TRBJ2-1,CSVQGWGYNYNEQFF
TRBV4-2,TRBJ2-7,CASSQGSGIADYEQYF
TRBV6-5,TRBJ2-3,CASSETGDGRPTDTQYF
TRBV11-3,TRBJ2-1,CASSLVESSYNEQFF
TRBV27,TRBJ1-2,CASSFQGLVNGYTF
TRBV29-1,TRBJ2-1,CSAILREGVEQFF
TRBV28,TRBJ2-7,CAIGTSGGYEQYF
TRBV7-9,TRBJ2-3,CASSFDGYTQYF
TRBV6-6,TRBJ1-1,CASSFAMNTEAFF
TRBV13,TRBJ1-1,CASSPGRGAEAFF